This T cell receptor beta chain was sequenced for a study of OX40 agonist ivuxolimab in advanced cancers. Turning to the study itself: The study gave patients intravenous ivuxolimab at 0.01 to 10 mg/kg every 2 weeks. Points from the study as a whole: CD8+ T cells showed, on average, more clonal expansion than CD4+ cells. Some patients without response likewise showed low normalized clonal expansion.

This clone appeared a few times. Its antigen is unidentified. Germline lookup yields CDR1 MDHEN and CDR2 SYDVKM. The V gene end was trimmed by 5 bases and the J gene end by 6 bases; junction bases not matched to a gene: 7. The CDR3 length is 15 residues. Patients who had autoimmune disease history or got systemic immunosuppression were left out. Assay: immunoSEQ multiplex PCR; the TCRdb copy retains only in-frame clones and omits some. This table holds approximately 84,000 clones, around 84% found once. The chain combines TRBV28 with TRBJ1-5; 10 bases match TRBD1. Specimen: CD4+ or CD8+ T cells sorted from blood, collected in a trial of the OX40 agonist ivuxolimab. The clonotype was recovered from an adult with an advanced solid tumor such as melanoma, head and neck, liver or kidney cancer. The CDR3 loop reads CASSPPGQGRQPQHF. The DNA for the CDR3 is TGTGCCAGCAGTCCACCGGGACAGGGGCGTCAGCCCCAGCATTTT.